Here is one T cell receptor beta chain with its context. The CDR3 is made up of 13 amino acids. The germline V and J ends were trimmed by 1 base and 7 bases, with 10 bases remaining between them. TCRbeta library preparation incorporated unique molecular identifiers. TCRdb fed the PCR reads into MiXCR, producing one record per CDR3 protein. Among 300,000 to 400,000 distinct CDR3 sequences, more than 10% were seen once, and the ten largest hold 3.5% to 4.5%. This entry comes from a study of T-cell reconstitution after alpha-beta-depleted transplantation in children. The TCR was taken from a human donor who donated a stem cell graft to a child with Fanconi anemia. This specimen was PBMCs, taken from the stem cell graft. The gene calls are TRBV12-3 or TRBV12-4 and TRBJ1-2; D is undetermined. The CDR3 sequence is CASSLDYRFGYTF. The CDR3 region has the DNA TGTGCCAGCAGTTTAGACTATAGATTTGGCTACACCTTC.